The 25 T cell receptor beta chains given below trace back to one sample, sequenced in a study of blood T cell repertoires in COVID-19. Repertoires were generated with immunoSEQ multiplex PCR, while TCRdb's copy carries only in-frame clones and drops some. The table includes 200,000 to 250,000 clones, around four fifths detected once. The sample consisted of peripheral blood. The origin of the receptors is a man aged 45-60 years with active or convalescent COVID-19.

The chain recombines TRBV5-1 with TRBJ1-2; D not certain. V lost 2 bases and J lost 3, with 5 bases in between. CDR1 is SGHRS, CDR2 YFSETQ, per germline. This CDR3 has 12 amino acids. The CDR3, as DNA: TGCGCCAGCAGCTTCGGTTACTATGGCTACACCTTC. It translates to CASSFGYYGYTF.

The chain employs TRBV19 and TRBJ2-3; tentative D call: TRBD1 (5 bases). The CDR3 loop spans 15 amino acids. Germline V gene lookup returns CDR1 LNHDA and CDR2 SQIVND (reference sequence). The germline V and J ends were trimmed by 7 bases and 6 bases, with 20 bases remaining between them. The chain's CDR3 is CASTTEGVVGDTQYF. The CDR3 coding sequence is TGTGCCAGTACCACGGAAGGGGTAGTTGGCGATACGCAGTATTTT.

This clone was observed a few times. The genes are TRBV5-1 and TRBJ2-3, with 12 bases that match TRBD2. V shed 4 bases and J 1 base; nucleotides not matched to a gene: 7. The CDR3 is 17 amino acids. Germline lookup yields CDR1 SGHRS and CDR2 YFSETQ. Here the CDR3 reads CASSITLAGGRTDTQYF. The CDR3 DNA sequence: TGCGCCAGCAGCATCACGCTAGCGGGGGGGCGCACAGATACGCAGTATTTT.

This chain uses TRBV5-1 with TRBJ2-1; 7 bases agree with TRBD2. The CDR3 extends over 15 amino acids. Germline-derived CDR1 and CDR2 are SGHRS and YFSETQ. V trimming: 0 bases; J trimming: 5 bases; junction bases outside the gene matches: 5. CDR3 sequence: CASSLGTRSDNEQFF. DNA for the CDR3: TGCGCCAGCAGCTTGGGGACTAGAAGCGACAATGAGCAGTTCTTC.

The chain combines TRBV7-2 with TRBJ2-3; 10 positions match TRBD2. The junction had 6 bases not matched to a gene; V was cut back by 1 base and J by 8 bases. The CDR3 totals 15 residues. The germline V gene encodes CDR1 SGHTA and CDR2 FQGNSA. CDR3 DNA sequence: TGTGCCAGCAGCTTAGGAGCGGGGGGGCCTAGTACGCAGTATTTT. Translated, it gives CASSLGAGGPSTQYF.

CDR3 sequence: CSARGGQYF. CDR3 in DNA: TGCAGTGCTAGGGGGGGGCAGTACTTC. This rearrangement joins TRBV20-1 to TRBJ2-7; D possibly corresponds to TRBD2 (6 bases). The germline gives CDR1 DFQATT, CDR2 SNEGSKA (reference sequence). CDR3 size: 9 residues. V shed 3 bases and J shed 9 bases, with 6 bases lying between them.

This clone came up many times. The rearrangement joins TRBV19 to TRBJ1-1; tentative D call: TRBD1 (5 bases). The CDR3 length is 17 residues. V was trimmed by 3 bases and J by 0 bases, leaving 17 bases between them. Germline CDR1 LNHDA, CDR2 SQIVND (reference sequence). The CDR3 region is CASSIGWRRAMNTEAFF. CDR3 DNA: TGTGCCAGTAGTATCGGGTGGCGCAGGGCAATGAACACTGAAGCTTTCTTT.

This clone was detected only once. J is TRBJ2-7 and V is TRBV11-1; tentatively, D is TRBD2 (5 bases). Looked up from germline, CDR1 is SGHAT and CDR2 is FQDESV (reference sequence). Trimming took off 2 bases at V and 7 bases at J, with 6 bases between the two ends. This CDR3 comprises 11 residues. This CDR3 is CASSLSGEQYF. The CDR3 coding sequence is TGTGCCAGCAGCTTATCGGGGGAGCAGTACTTC.

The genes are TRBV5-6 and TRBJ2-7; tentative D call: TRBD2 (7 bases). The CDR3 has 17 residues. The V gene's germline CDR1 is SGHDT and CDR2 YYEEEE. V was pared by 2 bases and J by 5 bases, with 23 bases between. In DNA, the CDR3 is TGTGCCAGCAGCTTTTTACGGGGGGCTTTAGGCTTCCACGAGCAGTACTTC. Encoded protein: CASSFLRGALGFHEQYF.

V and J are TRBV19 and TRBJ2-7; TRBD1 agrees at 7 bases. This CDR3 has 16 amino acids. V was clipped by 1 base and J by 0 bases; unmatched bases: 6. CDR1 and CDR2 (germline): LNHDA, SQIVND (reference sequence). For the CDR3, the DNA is TGTGCCAGTAGTATAGGGGGACAGTGGCCCTCCTACGAGCAGTACTTC. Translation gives CASSIGGQWPSYEQYF.

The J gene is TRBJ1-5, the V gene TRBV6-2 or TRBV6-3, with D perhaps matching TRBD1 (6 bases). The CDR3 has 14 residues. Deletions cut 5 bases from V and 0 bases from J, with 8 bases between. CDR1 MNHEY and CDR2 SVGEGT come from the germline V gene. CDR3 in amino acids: CASSGGNSNQPQHF. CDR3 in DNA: TGTGCCAGCAGTGGGGGCAATAGCAATCAGCCCCAGCATTTT.

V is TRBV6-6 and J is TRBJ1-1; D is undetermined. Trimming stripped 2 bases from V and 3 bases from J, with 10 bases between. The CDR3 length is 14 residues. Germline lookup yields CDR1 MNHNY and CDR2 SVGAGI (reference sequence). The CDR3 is CASSYEGTDTEAFF. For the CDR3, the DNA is TGTGCCAGCAGTTACGAGGGTACGGACACTGAAGCTTTCTTT.

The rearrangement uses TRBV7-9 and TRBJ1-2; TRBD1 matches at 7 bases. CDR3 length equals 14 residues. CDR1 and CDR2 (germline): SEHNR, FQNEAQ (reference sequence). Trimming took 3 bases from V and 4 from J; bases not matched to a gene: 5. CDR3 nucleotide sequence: TGTGCCAGCAGCTTGTCCGGGACAGCCTATGGCTACACCTTC. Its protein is CASSLSGTAYGYTF.

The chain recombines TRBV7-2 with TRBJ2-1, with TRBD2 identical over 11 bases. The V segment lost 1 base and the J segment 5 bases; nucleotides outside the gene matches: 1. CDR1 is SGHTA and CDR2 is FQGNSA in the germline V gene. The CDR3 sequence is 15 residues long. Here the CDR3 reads CASSLGLAGNNEQFF. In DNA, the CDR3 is TGTGCCAGCAGCTTAGGACTAGCGGGGAACAATGAGCAGTTCTTC.

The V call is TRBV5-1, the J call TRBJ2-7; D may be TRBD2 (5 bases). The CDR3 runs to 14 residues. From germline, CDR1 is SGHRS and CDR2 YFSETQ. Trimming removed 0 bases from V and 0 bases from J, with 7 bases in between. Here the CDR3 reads CASSLEADSYEQYF. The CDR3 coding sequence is TGCGCCAGCAGCTTGGAAGCGGACTCCTACGAGCAGTACTTC.

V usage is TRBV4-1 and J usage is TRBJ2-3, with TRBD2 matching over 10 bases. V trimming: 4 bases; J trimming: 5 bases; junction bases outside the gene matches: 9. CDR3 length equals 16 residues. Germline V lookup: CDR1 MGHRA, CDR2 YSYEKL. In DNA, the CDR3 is TGCGCCAGCAGCCGAAGTATAGCGGGAGGCCAAGATACGCAGTATTTT. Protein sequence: CASSRSIAGGQDTQYF.

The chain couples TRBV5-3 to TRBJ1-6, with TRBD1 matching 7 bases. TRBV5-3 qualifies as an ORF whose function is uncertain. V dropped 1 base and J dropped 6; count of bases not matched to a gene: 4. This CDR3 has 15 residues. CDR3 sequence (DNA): TGTGCCAGAAGCTTGTGCGACAGGGTTAATTCACCCCTCCACTTT. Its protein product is CARSLCDRVNSPLHF.

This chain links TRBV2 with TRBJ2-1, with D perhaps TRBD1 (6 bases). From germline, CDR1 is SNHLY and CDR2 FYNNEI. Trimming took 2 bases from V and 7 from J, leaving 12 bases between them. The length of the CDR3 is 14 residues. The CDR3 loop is CASSERGIRNEQFF. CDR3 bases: TGTGCCAGCAGTGAAAGGGGGATCCGGAATGAGCAGTTCTTC. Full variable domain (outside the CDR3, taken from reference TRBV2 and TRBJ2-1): EPEVTQTPSHQVTQMGQEVILRCVPISNHLYFYWYRQILGQKVEFLVSFYNNEISEKSEIFDDQFSVERPDGSNFTLKIRSTKLEDSAMYFCASSERGIRNEQFFGPGTRLTVL.

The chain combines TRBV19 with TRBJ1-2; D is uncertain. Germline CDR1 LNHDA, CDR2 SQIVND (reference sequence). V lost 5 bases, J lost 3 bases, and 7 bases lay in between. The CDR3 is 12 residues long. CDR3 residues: CASSSPYYGYTF. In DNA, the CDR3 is TGTGCCAGTAGTTCCCCCTACTATGGCTACACCTTC.

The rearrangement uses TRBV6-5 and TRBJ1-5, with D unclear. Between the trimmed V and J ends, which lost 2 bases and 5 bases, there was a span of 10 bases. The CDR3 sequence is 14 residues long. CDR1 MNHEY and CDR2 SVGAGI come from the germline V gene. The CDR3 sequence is CASSYVGYDQPQHF. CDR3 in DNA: TGTGCCAGCAGTTACGTCGGGTACGATCAGCCCCAGCATTTT.

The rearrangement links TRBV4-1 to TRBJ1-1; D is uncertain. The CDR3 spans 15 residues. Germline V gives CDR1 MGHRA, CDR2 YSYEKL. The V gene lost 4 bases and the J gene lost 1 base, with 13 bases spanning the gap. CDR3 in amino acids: CASSPPRGRNTEAFF. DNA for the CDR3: TGCGCCAGCAGCCCGCCTCGCGGGAGGAACACTGAAGCTTTCTTT.

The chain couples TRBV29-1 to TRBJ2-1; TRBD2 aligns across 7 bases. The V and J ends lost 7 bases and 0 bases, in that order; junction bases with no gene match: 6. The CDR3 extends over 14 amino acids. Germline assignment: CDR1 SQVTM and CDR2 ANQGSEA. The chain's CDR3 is CSGTRGASYNEQFF. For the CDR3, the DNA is TGCAGCGGGACTAGGGGTGCCTCCTACAATGAGCAGTTCTTC.

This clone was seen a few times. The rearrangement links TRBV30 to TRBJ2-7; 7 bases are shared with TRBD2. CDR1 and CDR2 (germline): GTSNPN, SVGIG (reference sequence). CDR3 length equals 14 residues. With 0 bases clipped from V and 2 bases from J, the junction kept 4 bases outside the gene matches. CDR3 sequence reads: CAWSVLAETYEQYF. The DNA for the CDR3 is TGTGCCTGGAGTGTGCTAGCGGAGACCTACGAGCAGTACTTC.

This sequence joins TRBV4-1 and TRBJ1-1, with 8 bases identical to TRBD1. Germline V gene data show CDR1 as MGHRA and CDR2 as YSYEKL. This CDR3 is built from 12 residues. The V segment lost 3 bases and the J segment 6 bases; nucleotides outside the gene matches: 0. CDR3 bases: TGCGCCAGCAGCCAGACAGGGGCTGAAGCTTTCTTT. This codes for CASSQTGAEAFF.

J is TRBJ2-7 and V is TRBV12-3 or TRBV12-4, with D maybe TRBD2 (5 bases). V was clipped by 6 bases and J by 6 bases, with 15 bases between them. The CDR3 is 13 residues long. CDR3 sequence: CASRFWELGEQYF. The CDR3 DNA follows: TGTGCCAGCAGGTTTTGGGAGCTCGGCGAGCAGTACTTC.